These 2 T cell receptor beta chains were sequenced from one sample in a study of blood T cell repertoires in COVID-19. Libraries were prepared by immunoSEQ multiplex PCR; TCRdb keeps only in-frame clonotypes and omits some of them. The table shows some 170,000 clones, with approximately 80% occurring only once. Sequenced: PBMCs or T cells enriched from blood (not recorded which). Every receptor here comes from a man in his forties or fifties who had recovered from COVID-19.

J is TRBJ2-3 and V is TRBV3-1 (or the pseudogene TRBV3-2); D gene ambiguous. V lost 0 bases, J lost 3 bases, and 4 bases lay in between. The germline V gene encodes CDR1 LGHDT and CDR2 YNNKEL (reference sequence). The CDR3 is 13 residues long. The CDR3, as DNA: TGTGCCAGCAGCCAAGACCAGACAGATACGCAGTATTTT. Translated: CASSQDQTDTQYF.

This chain joins TRBV7-9 and TRBJ2-3, with D possibly being TRBD1 (5 bases). This CDR3 is built from 15 residues. The germline V gene encodes CDR1 SEHNR and CDR2 FQNEAQ (reference sequence). The V gene lost 3 bases and the J gene lost 5 bases, with 15 bases spanning the gap. CDR3 protein: CASSFSGAMGDTQYF. CDR3 bases: TGTGCCAGCAGCTTTAGTGGGGCGATGGGAGATACGCAGTATTTT. The full variable domain, in which reference TRBV7-9 and TRBJ2-3 provide the parts outside the CDR3, is DTGVSQNPRHKITKRGQNVTFRCDPISEHNRLYWYRQTLGQGPEFLTYFQNEAQLEKSRLLSDRFSAERPKGSFSTLEIQRTEQGDSAMYLCASSFSGAMGDTQYFGPGTRLTVL.